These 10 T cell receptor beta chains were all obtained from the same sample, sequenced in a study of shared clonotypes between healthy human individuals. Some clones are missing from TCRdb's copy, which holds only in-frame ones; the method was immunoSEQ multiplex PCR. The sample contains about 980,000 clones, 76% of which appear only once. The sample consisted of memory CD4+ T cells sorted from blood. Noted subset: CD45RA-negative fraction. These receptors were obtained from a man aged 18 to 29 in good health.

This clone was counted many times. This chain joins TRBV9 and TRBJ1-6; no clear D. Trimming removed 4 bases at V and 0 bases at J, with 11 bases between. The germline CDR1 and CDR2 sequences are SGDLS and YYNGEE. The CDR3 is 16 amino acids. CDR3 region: CASSSRSSSYNSPLHF. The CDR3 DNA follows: TGTGCCAGCAGCTCCCGCTCGAGCTCCTATAATTCACCCCTCCACTTT.

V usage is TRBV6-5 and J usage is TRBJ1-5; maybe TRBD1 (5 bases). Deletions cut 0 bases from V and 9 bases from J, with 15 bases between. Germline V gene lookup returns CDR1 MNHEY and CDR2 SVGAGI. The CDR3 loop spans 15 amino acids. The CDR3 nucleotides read TGTGCCAGCAGTTACTCTTGGGACCGGGGGTTGCCCCAGCATTTT. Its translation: CASSYSWDRGLPQHF.

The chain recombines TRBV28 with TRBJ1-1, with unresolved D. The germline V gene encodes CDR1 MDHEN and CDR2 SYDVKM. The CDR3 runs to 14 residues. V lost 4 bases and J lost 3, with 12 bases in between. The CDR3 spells CASSWTDSYTEAFF. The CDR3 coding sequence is TGTGCCAGCAGTTGGACGGATTCTTACACTGAAGCTTTCTTT.

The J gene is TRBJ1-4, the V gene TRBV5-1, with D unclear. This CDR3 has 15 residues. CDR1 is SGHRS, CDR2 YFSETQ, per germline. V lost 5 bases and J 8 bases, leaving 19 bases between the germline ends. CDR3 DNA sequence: TGCGCCAGCAGACAAAATGTTGGGGATGGCGAAAAACTGTTTTTT. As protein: CASRQNVGDGEKLFF.

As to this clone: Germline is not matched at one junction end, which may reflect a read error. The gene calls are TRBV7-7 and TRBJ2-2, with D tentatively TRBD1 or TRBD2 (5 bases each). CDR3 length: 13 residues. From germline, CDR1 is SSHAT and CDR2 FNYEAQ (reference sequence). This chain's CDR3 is CASSLEGHGELFF. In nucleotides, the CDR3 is TGTGCTAGCAGCTTAGAGGGGCACGGGGAGCTGTTTTTT.

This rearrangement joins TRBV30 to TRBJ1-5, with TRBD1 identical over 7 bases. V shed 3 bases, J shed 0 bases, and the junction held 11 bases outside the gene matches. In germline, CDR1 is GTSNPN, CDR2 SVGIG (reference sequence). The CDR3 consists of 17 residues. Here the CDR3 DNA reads TGTGCCTGGAGCCTCCCGGGACAGCCCTATAGCAATCAGCCCCAGCATTTT. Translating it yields CAWSLPGQPYSNQPQHF. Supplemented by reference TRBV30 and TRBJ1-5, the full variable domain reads SQTIHQWPATLVQPVGSPLSLECTVEGTSNPNLYWYRQAAGRGLQLLFYSVGIGQISSEVPQNLSASRPQDRQFILSSKKLLLSDSGFYLCAWSLPGQPYSNQPQHFGDGTRLSIL.

The CDR3 DNA is TGTGCCTGGGATTCGACAGGGGCGGGAAGCTCTGGGGCCAACGTCCTGACTTTC. Encoded protein: CAWDSTGAGSSGANVLTF. The chain links TRBV30 to TRBJ2-6; 8 nucleotides align to TRBD1. This CDR3 is built from 18 residues. Germline V gives CDR1 GTSNPN, CDR2 SVGIG (reference sequence). J lost 0 bases, V lost 5 bases, and 12 bases had no gene match. The full variable domain, completed using reference TRBV30 and TRBJ2-6, is SQTIHQWPATLVQPVGSPLSLECTVEGTSNPNLYWYRQAAGRGLQLLFYSVGIGQISSEVPQNLSASRPQDRQFILSSKKLLLSDSGFYLCAWDSTGAGSSGANVLTFGAGSRLTVL.

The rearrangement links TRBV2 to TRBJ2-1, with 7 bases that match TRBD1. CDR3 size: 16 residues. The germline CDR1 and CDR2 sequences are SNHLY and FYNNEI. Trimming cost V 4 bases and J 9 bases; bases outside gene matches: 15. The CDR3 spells CASSAQGIRLAGEQFF. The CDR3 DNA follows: TGTGCCAGCAGTGCACAGGGGATCCGCCTGGCCGGTGAGCAGTTCTTC.

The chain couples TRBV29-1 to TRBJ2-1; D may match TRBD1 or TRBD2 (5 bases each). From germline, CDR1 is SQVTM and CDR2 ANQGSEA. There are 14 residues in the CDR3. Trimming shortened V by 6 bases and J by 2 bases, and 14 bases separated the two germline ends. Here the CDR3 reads CSVARDGTYNEQFF. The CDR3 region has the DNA TGCAGCGTCGCCAGGGACGGAACCTACAATGAGCAGTTCTTC.

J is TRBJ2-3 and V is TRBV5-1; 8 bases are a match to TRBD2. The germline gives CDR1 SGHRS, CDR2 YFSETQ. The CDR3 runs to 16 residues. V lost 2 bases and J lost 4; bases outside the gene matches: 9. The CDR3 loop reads CASSFVSGVGADTQYF. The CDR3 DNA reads TGCGCCAGCAGCTTTGTTAGCGGGGTTGGAGCAGATACGCAGTATTTT. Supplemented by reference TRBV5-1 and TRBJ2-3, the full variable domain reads KAGVTQTPRYLIKTRGQQVTLSCSPISGHRSVSWYQQTPGQGLQFLFEYFSETQRNKGNFPGRFSGRQFSNSRSEMNVSTLELGDSALYLCASSFVSGVGADTQYFGPGTRLTVL.